The source of this TCR beta chain is a study of blood T cell repertoires in COVID-19. About the research overall: T cells, B-cell-depleted T cells, or PBMCs supplied cDNA or gDNA.

Original data processing: How many nucleated cells were present was estimated from reference gene primer amplification. Clones were sequenced by immunoSEQ multiplex PCR, and TCRdb holds only the in-frame ones, with some missing. V and J calls and clone size are as listed in that table; D and trimming were resolved from the DNA. The data show approximately 190,000 clones, with around four fifths seen just once and 6.9% held by the top ten. A single count supports this clone. V shed 4 bases and J 6 bases; nucleotides not matched to a gene: 1. CDR1 KGHDR and CDR2 SFDVKD come from the germline V gene. The CDR3 sequence is 14 residues long.

Specimen: peripheral blood. This TCR came from a human donor with acute or convalescent COVID-19. The donor label of this sample is uncertain. The rearrangement links TRBV24-1 to TRBJ1-6; TRBD1 agrees at 8 bases. The CDR3 reads CATSEDRANSPLHF. The CDR3 DNA sequence: TGTGCCACCAGTGAGGACAGGGCTAATTCACCCCTCCACTTT.